The rows below give T cell receptor beta chains drawn from one sample of a study of blood T cell repertoires in COVID-19. Produced via immunoSEQ multiplex PCR; TCRdb's table is partial and in-frame only. The sample records some 330,000 clones, around 86% being singletons. Sequencing was carried out using PBMCs or T cells enriched from blood (not recorded which). All receptors derive from a woman in her fifties or sixties who had recovered from COVID-19. Both conserved end residues are part of each CDR3. The order of the fields is J gene, D gene, clone size, V gene, CDR3 DNA, CDR3 protein. D genes are given only for firm matches. Clone size is given for some rows only: seen once, a few or many times, or a class if the clone is expanded.

TRBJ2-1	TRBD1	NA	TRBV19	TGTGCCACCTCTCTGGACAGGAAAGACTACAATGAGCAGTTCTTC	CATSLDRKDYNEQFF
TRBJ2-7	NA	NA	TRBV5-4	TGTGCCAGCAGCTTGGCCTCGGGCGGGACAGCGGACTACGAGCAGTACTTC	CASSLASGGTADYEQYF
TRBJ2-2	NA	NA	TRBV5-6	TGTGCCAGCAGCTTGAGTACTCCCGACGGGGAGCTGTTTTTT	CASSLSTPDGELFF
TRBJ1-4	NA	NA	TRBV18	TGTGCCAGCTCACTCCAGCGGATTGAAAAACTGTTTTTT	CASSLQRIEKLFF
TRBJ1-2	NA	NA	TRBV7-9	TGTGCCAGCAGCATGGAGTCAGGGAACTATGGCTACACCTTC	CASSMESGNYGYTF
TRBJ2-5	NA	NA	TRBV7-9	TGTGCCAGCAGCAATTCTGGTCGGGAGACCCAGTACTTC	CASSNSGRETQYF
TRBJ2-1	TRBD2	NA	TRBV7-2	TGTGCCAGCAGCTCGACTAGCGGGACGCCAGGCTCCTACAATGAGCAGTTCTTC	CASSSTSGTPGSYNEQFF
TRBJ2-1	NA	NA	TRBV5-1	TGCGCCAGCGCCCTTCAGGATGCCTACAATGAGCAGTTCTTC	CASALQDAYNEQFF
TRBJ1-4	NA	NA	TRBV4-3	TGCGCCAGCAGCCAAGCGTCCGGTTTAAATGAAAAACTGTTTTTT	CASSQASGLNEKLFF
TRBJ2-7	TRBD2	NA	TRBV19	TGTGCCAGTAGTATCGGGGGGGGAGGGTTCGAGCAGTACTTC	CASSIGGGGFEQYF
TRBJ1-5	NA	NA	TRBV4-1	TGCGCCAGCAGCCAAGGGAGATCGCAGCCCCAGCATTTT	CASSQGRSQPQHF
TRBJ1-5	NA	NA	TRBV19	TGTGCCAGTAGTGGAGGCGGATTCTATAGCAATCAGCCCCAGCATTTT	CASSGGGFYSNQPQHF
TRBJ1-1	NA	NA	TRBV3-1/TRBV3-2	TGTGCCAGCAGCCAATTGATGAAAGAGGAAGCTTTCTTT	CASSQLMKEEAFF
TRBJ1-5	NA	few	TRBV7-8	TGTGCCAGCAGCCCAGACAGGTTTAATCAGCCCCAGCATTTT	CASSPDRFNQPQHF
TRBJ1-4	NA	NA	TRBV5-4	TGTGCCAGCAGCTTGCTCGAGGCGGATAATGAAAAACTGTTTTTT	CASSLLEADNEKLFF
TRBJ2-2	NA	NA	TRBV5-4	TGTGCCAGCAGCTTGGACAGGGGGGGGACCGGGGAGCTGTTTTTT	CASSLDRGGTGELFF
TRBJ2-2	NA	NA	TRBV7-2	TGTGCCAGCAGCTACCCAGAAGACACCGGGGAGCTGTTTTTT	CASSYPEDTGELFF
TRBJ1-2	NA	NA	TRBV11-3	TGTGCCAGCAGCTCAGGCGGGGGCGCGGTTGGCTACACCTTC	CASSSGGGAVGYTF
TRBJ1-1	NA	NA	TRBV7-2	TGTGCCAGCAGCTTAGGGGGGGGCTCTGAAGCTTTCTTT	CASSLGGGSEAFF
TRBJ1-2	TRBD1	few	TRBV6-5	TGTGCCAGCAGTTACTCCGGGACAGCCAACTTGTTAGGCTACACCTTC	CASSYSGTANLLGYTF
TRBJ2-5	TRBD2	few	TRBV30	TGTGCCTGGAGTTCAGCGGGAGGGATCGGAGAGACCCAGTACTTC	CAWSSAGGIGETQYF
TRBJ1-5	NA	NA	TRBV6-5	TGTGCCAGCGGAGCGATAGGCAATCAGCCCCAGCATTTT	CASGAIGNQPQHF
TRBJ1-2	NA	NA	TRBV28	TGTGCCAGCAGTTCCAACCTAGCGGGCTACACCTTC	CASSSNLAGYTF
TRBJ1-5	NA	NA	TRBV27	TGTGCCAGCAGTGTCTCAGGGTATAGCAATCAGCCCCAGCATTTT	CASSVSGYSNQPQHF
TRBJ2-4	NA	NA	TRBV5-5	TGTGCCAGCAGCGATCCCTATGGGCCCGCTGGCCGCATTCAGTACTTC	CASSDPYGPAGRIQYF
TRBJ2-3	NA	NA	TRBV3-1/TRBV3-2	TGTGCGACCGGGGGGCCTACACGGGATACGCAGTATTTT	CATGGPTRDTQYF
TRBJ1-4	TRBD1	NA	TRBV6-5	TGTGCCAGCAGCCCGGGACAGCGCTTCGGGTTTTTT	CASSPGQRFGFF
TRBJ1-1	TRBD1	NA	TRBV27	TGTGCCAGCAGCACGGGACAGCGGAACACTGAAGCTTTCTTT	CASSTGQRNTEAFF
TRBJ1-1	NA	NA	TRBV19	TGTGCCAGTAAGGGAGTCAACGAGAACACTGAAGCTTTCTTT	CASKGVNENTEAFF
TRBJ2-1	TRBD2	few	TRBV18	TGTGCCAGCTCACCACTTATCGCTAGCGGGGGGGCCAATGAGCAGTTCTTC	CASSPLIASGGANEQFF
TRBJ1-1	TRBD1	few	TRBV19	TGTGCCAGTAGTTCCTTGACAGGGGGGTTGCCTGAAGCTTTCTTT	CASSSLTGGLPEAFF
TRBJ1-2	TRBD1	NA	TRBV10-3	TGTGCCATCAGTGATGCGGGACAGAGCTATGGCTACACCTTC	CAISDAGQSYGYTF
TRBJ1-6	NA	once	TRBV3-1/TRBV3-2	TGTGCCAGCAGCCAGGGGGGGGTCAATTCACCCCTCCACTTT	CASSQGGVNSPLHF
TRBJ2-1	TRBD1	NA	TRBV7-3	TGTGCCAGCAGCTCTCCGGGACAGGGCTACAATGAGCAGTTCTTC	CASSSPGQGYNEQFF
TRBJ1-1	NA	NA	TRBV7-2	TGTGCCAGCAGCTTTTCAAGCCAGAACACTGAAGCTTTCTTT	CASSFSSQNTEAFF
TRBJ1-3	TRBD1	NA	TRBV11-1	TGTGCCAGCAGCCGCCGGACAGGGATGGACACCATATATTTT	CASSRRTGMDTIYF
TRBJ1-2	NA	NA	TRBV28	TGTGCCAGCAGTTTAAGGGGCTGGACAGCTCCCCCTCTTGGCTACACCTTC	CASSLRGWTAPPLGYTF
TRBJ2-5	TRBD1	NA	TRBV4-1	TGCGCCAGCAGCCAGCCGACAGGGTCACCTAACCAAGAGACCCAGTACTTC	CASSQPTGSPNQETQYF
TRBJ1-1	TRBD1	NA	TRBV4-1	TGCGCCAGCAGCCAATCCACACAGGGGGCAAGTAAAGCTTTCTTT	CASSQSTQGASKAFF
TRBJ1-2	TRBD1	NA	TRBV5-6	TGTGCCAGCAGCTCAGCACCGACAGGGGGCTATGGCTACACCTTC	CASSSAPTGGYGYTF
TRBJ1-2	TRBD1	many	TRBV28	TGTGCCAGCAGTACCAACGCACCGGGACAGCAAACCCGACCTTTTAACTATGGCTACACCTTC	CASSTNAPGQQTRPFNYGYTF
TRBJ2-7	TRBD1	NA	TRBV18	TGTGCCAGCTCACCAAGGACAGGGACATCCTACGAGCAGTACTTC	CASSPRTGTSYEQYF
TRBJ1-3	TRBD1	few	TRBV5-4	TGTGCCAGCAGCTTGGGACAGGGGCCATTTTCTGGAAACACCATATATTTT	CASSLGQGPFSGNTIYF
TRBJ1-1	NA	NA	TRBV12-3/TRBV12-4	TGTGCCAGCAGTTTCGGCGGTACTACAGCTTTCTTT	CASSFGGTTAFF
TRBJ1-5	TRBD1	NA	TRBV7-2	TGTGCCAGCAGCTTAGCCGGGACAGTTAATCAGCCCCAGCATTTT	CASSLAGTVNQPQHF
TRBJ2-1	TRBD2	few	TRBV7-9	TGTGCCAGCAGTTTCAGCGGGAGGGCCACCCGGGAGCAGTTCTTC	CASSFSGRATREQFF
TRBJ1-2	TRBD1	NA	TRBV7-2	TGTGCCAGCAGCCCCCGGACAGGGGGCGATGGCTACACCTTC	CASSPRTGGDGYTF